This TCR beta chain appears in the sequencing data of a study of T-cell memory formation after mild COVID-19. Study as a whole: Clustering of TCRs was largely donor specific.

In this sample, this clonotype turned up a few times. The antigen is undetermined. Via MiXCR, TCRdb re-called the 5' RACE reads, giving one row per CDR3 protein. This table has 350,000 to 400,000 distinct CDR3 sequences, 13% to 15% appearing once. The CDR3 sequence is 15 residues long. From germline, CDR1 is SGHRS and CDR2 YFSETQ. The V segment lost 2 bases and the J segment 9 bases; nucleotides outside the gene matches: 8. General study findings and limits: CD4+ contracting clones were mainly CM and EM; CD8+ ones, EMRA.

The chain has TRBV5-1 and TRBJ2-7; 13 nucleotides match TRBD2. Sequences were obtained from PBMCs or a T cell subset sorted from them (not recorded which). The sequence was obtained from a man younger than 30 who had mild COVID-19 (a few samples of this study predate the infection). Cell type and time point are not known. The CDR3 here is CASSFGLAGARMQYF. The CDR3 bases are TGCGCCAGCAGCTTTGGACTAGCGGGGGCCCGAATGCAGTACTTC.